A single sample is the source of the 15 T cell receptor beta chains below, sequenced in a study of CD8 T cells in ankylosing spondylitis. Notes on the study in general: Typical of ankylosing spondylitis blood, it appeared, was a TCR beta motif of under 10 highly homologous variants.

TCRdb passed the 5' RACE reads through MiXCR, listing each CDR3 protein once. In the table there are 200,000 to 250,000 distinct CDR3 sequences, 5.5% to 7.5% of which are singletons. No cognate antigen is known for these TCRs. Sequenced input: blood, either unsorted or a sorted T cell fraction (not recorded which). The receptors come from a male donor with ankylosing spondylitis.

This clonotype has a count of ten or more. This rearrangement joins TRBV7-8 to TRBJ1-2; TRBD1 is a possible D gene (6 bases). V was trimmed by 5 bases and J by 6 bases, leaving 22 bases between them. The CDR3 has 16 residues. Germline CDR1 and CDR2: SGHVS and FQNEAQ. In DNA form, the CDR3 reads TGTGCCAGCAGCCCCGGGGGGGCCTATCCCAATCATGGCTACACCTTC. It specifies CASSPGGAYPNHGYTF.

This rearrangement joins TRBV6-2 or TRBV6-3 to TRBJ2-1, with a weak D call TRBD1 (6 bases). V was trimmed by 7 bases and J by 4 bases, leaving 11 bases between them. This CDR3 comprises 13 residues. The germline gives CDR1 MNHEY, CDR2 SVGEGT. The CDR3 protein is CASKRTEYNEQFF. CDR3 in DNA: TGTGCCAGCAAGCGGACAGAGTACAATGAGCAGTTCTTC.

Many counts were recorded for this clonotype. CDR3 nucleotides: TGCAGTGAAAAACAGGGGTTTCCCTACGAGCAGTACTTC. Translation gives CSEKQGFPYEQYF. This chain links TRBV20-1 with TRBJ2-7; 7 nucleotides align to TRBD1. This CDR3 is built from 13 residues. The germline gives CDR1 DFQATT, CDR2 SNEGSKA (reference sequence). The ends lost 7 bases at V and 2 bases at J; junction bases unmatched: 8.

The chain joins TRBV5-6 to TRBJ1-4, with a possible D match to TRBD1 (5 bases). V shed 4 bases and J shed 6 bases, with 16 bases lying between them. The germline V gene encodes CDR1 SGHDT and CDR2 YYEEEE. CDR3 length: 15 residues. The CDR3: CASSPTGAQDEKLFF. Written as DNA, the CDR3 is TGTGCCAGCAGCCCAACAGGCGCGCAGGATGAAAAACTGTTTTTT. The full variable domain, its missing parts supplied by reference TRBV5-6 and TRBJ1-4, is DAGVTQSPTHLIKTRGQQVTLRCSPKSGHDTVSWYQQALGQGPQFIFQYYEEEERQRGNFPDRFSGHQFPNYSSELNVNALLLGDSALYLCASSPTGAQDEKLFFGSGTQLSVL.

This clonotype was seen ten or more times. This chain uses TRBV27 with TRBJ1-2; D is uncertain. The germline V gene encodes CDR1 MNHEY and CDR2 SMNVEV (reference sequence). CDR3 length equals 13 residues. With 3 bases removed from V and 8 bases from J, the gap between germline ends came to 13 bases. CDR3 coding DNA: TGTGCCAGCAGTTTGAAACGGACTATGGGCTACACCTTC. It translates to CASSLKRTMGYTF.

This clonotype was detected ten times or more. The J gene is TRBJ1-2, the V gene TRBV13; 7 nucleotides agree with TRBD1. Trimming cost V 5 bases and J 4 bases; bases outside gene matches: 7. Germline CDR1 is PRHDT and CDR2 is FYEKMQ (reference sequence). This CDR3 contains 14 residues. Here the CDR3 DNA reads TGTGCCAGCAGCCCAGGGGACAGCTCCTATGGCTACACCTTC. This sequence encodes CASSPGDSSYGYTF.

J is TRBJ1-2 and V is TRBV3-1; D remains unclear. V dropped 0 bases and J dropped 8 bases, with 1 base sitting between them. The germline gives CDR1 LGHDT, CDR2 YNNKEL (reference sequence). This CDR3 region has 10 residues. CDR3 sequence: CASSQEGYTF. The CDR3 bases are TGTGCCAGCAGCCAAGAGGGCTACACCTTC.

This clonotype came up many times. The chain couples TRBV29-1 to TRBJ2-1; TRBD2 matches at 9 bases. V lost 4 bases, J lost 3 bases, and 16 bases stayed unmatched. The V gene's germline CDR1 is SQVTM and CDR2 ANQGSEA. The CDR3 covers 18 residues. Here the CDR3 DNA reads TGCAGCGTTGGTGGTACGGAGGCGGGAGGGTCCTTCTACAATGAGCAGTTCTTC. Its translation is CSVGGTEAGGSFYNEQFF.

This clonotype was found many times. The chain links TRBV5-1 to TRBJ2-1, with TRBD2 matching 9 bases. The germline CDR1 and CDR2 sequences are SGHRS and YFSETQ. The CDR3 has 15 residues. V was clipped by 4 bases and J by 6 bases; unmatched bases: 8. The CDR3 DNA is TGCGCCAGCAGCCCTACTGGCGGGAGGGCCAATGAGCAGTTCTTC. This sequence encodes CASSPTGGRANEQFF.

This clonotype was counted only a few times. The rearrangement joins TRBV6-1 to TRBJ1-1; D gene unclear. With 6 bases removed from V and 1 base from J, the gap between germline ends came to 9 bases. The CDR3 has 13 residues. From germline, CDR1 is MNHNS and CDR2 SASEGT. The CDR3 DNA sequence: TGTGCCAGCAGGGGGAACGCGAACACTGAAGCTTTCTTT. Amino acid sequence: CASRGNANTEAFF.

This clonotype came up many times. The rearrangement links TRBV13 to TRBJ1-1; possible D gene TRBD1, 5 bases. The ends were cut back, 5 bases at V and 1 base at J, with 14 bases in the middle. Germline V gene lookup returns CDR1 PRHDT and CDR2 FYEKMQ (reference sequence). The CDR3 consists of 15 residues. The CDR3 reads CASSTIREENTEAFF. DNA for the CDR3: TGTGCCAGCAGCACTATCAGGGAAGAGAACACTGAAGCTTTCTTT.

This clonotype was picked up a small number of times. The chain recombines TRBV5-5 with TRBJ1-1; D might be TRBD1 (6 bases). Per the germline V gene, CDR1 is SGHKS and CDR2 is YYEKEE (reference sequence). CDR3 length equals 16 residues. Trimming stripped 4 bases from V and 1 base from J, with 17 bases between. CDR3 sequence (DNA): TGTGCCAGCAGCGGGACGACTTACAGGGAGAACACTGAAGCTTTCTTT. It yields the protein CASSGTTYRENTEAFF.

The table lists this clonotype with a few counts. The chain employs TRBV5-1 and TRBJ2-1; no clear D gene. V was pared by 0 bases and J by 5 bases, with 12 bases between. CDR3 size: 15 residues. Per germline, CDR1 SGHRS and CDR2 YFSETQ. CDR3 coding DNA: TGCGCCAGCAGCTTGGTTGGTTTGTACGACAATGAGCAGTTCTTC. It encodes CASSLVGLYDNEQFF. The full variable domain, completed using reference TRBV5-1 and TRBJ2-1, is KAGVTQTPRYLIKTRGQQVTLSCSPISGHRSVSWYQQTPGQGLQFLFEYFSETQRNKGNFPGRFSGRQFSNSRSEMNVSTLELGDSALYLCASSLVGLYDNEQFFGPGTRLTVL.

The V and J genes are TRBV4-3 and TRBJ2-1; D is ambiguous. The V gene's germline CDR1 is LGHNA and CDR2 YSLEER. V was pared by 2 bases and J by 4 bases, with 18 bases between. This CDR3 has 17 residues. The CDR3 region has the DNA TGCGCCAGCAGCCAACCCCCCGGTGGGCAGGCGTACAATGAGCAGTTCTTC. This encodes CASSQPPGGQAYNEQFF.

The chain recombines TRBV6-5 with TRBJ2-7, with D hard to call. Looked up from germline, CDR1 is MNHEY and CDR2 is SVGAGI. V lost 0 bases, J lost 7 bases, and 13 bases lay in between. This CDR3 is 14 amino acids long. CDR3 sequence: CASSYSAESLEQYF. The CDR3 DNA is TGTGCCAGCAGTTACTCGGCCGAATCCCTGGAGCAGTACTTC.